This paragraph reports one TCR beta chain. Its specificity is unknown. Germline-derived CDR1 and CDR2 are SQVTM and ANQGSEA. There are 14 residues in the CDR3. V lost 4 bases and J lost 11, with 23 bases in between. This entry comes from a study of blood T cells in healthy people across ages. Study outcomes and limitations: Long-lived donors exceeded aged donors in naive CD4+ cells and diversity.

Next came a second PCR, run for about 7 to 12 cycles, which used a sample-barcoded 5' primer along with a J-beta primer mix. TCRdb re-called the 5' RACE reads with MiXCR, one entry per CDR3 protein. The repertoire includes around 1,500,000 distinct CDR3 sequences, 42% of them detected once, and 7% to 9% sits in the top ten. The chain employs TRBV29-1 and TRBJ2-5; D perhaps matches TRBD2 (7 bases). Sequenced input: blood. The sequence was obtained from a woman aged 18 to 35 in good health. CDR3 in DNA: TGCAGCGTTGGGGAGTGGGGGGGCTTTGAAAATCAGTACTTC. This codes for CSVGEWGGFENQYF.